Presented here are 19 T cell receptor beta chains from one specimen sequenced in a study of CD8+CD57+ T cells in acquired aplastic anemia. The patients chosen for sequencing had shown expansion of CD8+CD57+ cells (detected by flow cytometry). Researchers used genomic DNA as the template to profile TCR beta VDJ and CDR3. TCRdb reprocessed the reads with MiXCR, giving one entry per CDR3 protein. The data show about 160,000 distinct CDR3 sequences, 40% to 55% seen once. Material for sequencing was sorted CD4+, CD8+, or CD8+CD57+ T cells (not recorded which) from PBMCs. The receptors shown here come from a human donor with aplastic anemia.

The rearrangement uses TRBV11-2 and TRBJ2-1; no firm D call. The CDR3 has 16 amino acids. V was pared by 3 bases and J by 6 bases, with 18 bases between. Germline-derived CDR1 and CDR2 are SGHAT and FQNNGV. The CDR3 nucleotides read TGTGCCAGCAGCTTTGGTGGGAAGAGGCGATCCAATGAGCAGTTCTTC. Protein: CASSFGGKRRSNEQFF.

This clonotype was detected ten times or more. This chain connects TRBV6-5 to TRBJ2-7; either TRBD1 or TRBD2 may supply D (7 bases each). CDR1 MNHEY and CDR2 SVGAGI come from the germline V gene. The CDR3 is 15 residues long. The V end lost 2 bases, the J end lost 2 bases, and 13 bases lay between the germline ends. The CDR3 region is CASSYTPGGAYEQYF. As DNA, the CDR3 is TGTGCCAGCAGTTACACTCCAGGGGGGGCCTACGAGCAGTACTTC.

The chain is built from TRBV2 and TRBJ2-4; 11 bases map to TRBD2. V was clipped by 4 bases and J by 7 bases; unmatched bases: 6. The germline V gene encodes CDR1 SNHLY and CDR2 FYNNEI. The CDR3 is made up of 15 amino acids. The CDR3 DNA reads TGTGCCAGCAGTGGGCTAGCGGGAGGAGCGAACATTCAGTACTTC. It is translated as CASSGLAGGANIQYF.

This clonotype has ten or more counts. This sequence joins TRBV7-3 and TRBJ2-5; no clear D. The CDR3 is 14 residues long. Germline V gene sequence: CDR1 SGHTA, CDR2 FQGTGA. The germline V and J ends were trimmed by 5 bases and 1 base, with 11 bases remaining between them. The CDR3 is CASSRNSGQETQYF. The CDR3 coding sequence is TGTGCCAGCAGCCGCAATTCCGGCCAAGAGACCCAGTACTTC.

The chain is built from TRBV20-1 and TRBJ2-3; 13 bases line up with TRBD2. The V gene's germline CDR1 is DFQATT and CDR2 SNEGSKA (reference sequence). This CDR3 contains 15 residues. V was pared by 4 bases and J by 4 bases, with 5 bases of the junction left unmatched. The CDR3 nucleotides read TGCAGTGCTACGGGGACTAGCGGGGACGCAGATACGCAGTATTTT. Translation: CSATGTSGDADTQYF.

The V and J genes are TRBV2 and TRBJ1-2; tentatively, D is TRBD1 (5 bases). The CDR3 is made up of 14 amino acids. V was clipped by 1 base and J by 6 bases, with 12 bases between them. Germline-derived CDR1 and CDR2 are SNHLY and FYNNEI. CDR3 nucleotides: TGTGCCAGCAGTGAAGGGGGGGGTTTGGATGGCTACACCTTC. This sequence encodes CASSEGGGLDGYTF.

As for this clonotype: It may be a read error: a sequence one base away is much more abundant. This rearrangement joins TRBV5-1 to TRBJ2-1, with a weak D call TRBD2 (7 bases). CDR3 length: 14 residues. The V end was cut by 5 bases, the J end by 5 bases, with 14 bases between. Germline CDR1 and CDR2: SGHRS and YFSETQ. The CDR3 protein is CASSGGGRDNEQFF. In DNA, the CDR3 is TGCGCCAGCAGTGGGGGGGGCCGGGACAATGAGCAGTTCTTC.

The V call is TRBV3-1, the J call TRBJ2-2; D unclear. This CDR3 spans 15 amino acids. Trimming removed 4 bases at V and 0 bases at J, with 9 bases between. Per the germline V gene, CDR1 is LGHDT and CDR2 is YNNKEL (reference sequence). The CDR3 loop is CASSPLTSNTGELFF. In DNA form, the CDR3 reads TGTGCCAGCAGCCCCCTTACCTCGAACACCGGGGAGCTGTTTTTT.

V usage is TRBV20-1 and J usage is TRBJ2-7; no clear D. Looked up from germline, CDR1 is DFQATT and CDR2 is SNEGSKA (reference sequence). V was pared by 7 bases and J by 7 bases, with 14 bases between. The CDR3 length is 11 residues. The CDR3 bases are TGCAGTGTCGCTAGGGTGGATGAGCAGTACTTC. Encoded protein: CSVARVDEQYF.

Worth noting for this clonotype: With a much larger clone just one base away, this may be a read error. The chain has TRBV6-1 and TRBJ2-5; D could derive from TRBD1 or TRBD2 (5 bases each). This CDR3 is built from 15 residues. Germline CDR1 and CDR2: MNHNS and SASEGT. The V gene lost 2 bases and the J gene lost 0 bases, with 10 bases spanning the gap. The CDR3 sequence is CASSEPGPYQETQYF. In DNA form, the CDR3 reads TGTGCCAGCAGTGAACCGGGGCCGTACCAAGAGACCCAGTACTTC.

The chain joins TRBV7-9 to TRBJ2-5; TRBD1 might be the D (6 bases). In germline, CDR1 is SEHNR, CDR2 FQNEAQ (reference sequence). V shed 8 bases and J shed 0 bases, with 19 bases lying between them. The CDR3 has 16 amino acids. The CDR3, as DNA: TGTGCCAGCCTCCCTAGAGGGGGAACATACCAAGAGACCCAGTACTTC. As protein: CASLPRGGTYQETQYF.

This sequence joins TRBV7-8 and TRBJ1-1, with unresolved D. The V end was cut by 5 bases, the J end by 3 bases, with 7 bases between. Germline values: CDR1 SGHVS, CDR2 FQNEAQ. The CDR3 spans 12 residues. CDR3 residues: CASSQVYTEAFF. The CDR3 bases are TGTGCCAGCAGCCAGGTATACACTGAAGCTTTCTTT. Supplemented by reference TRBV7-8 and TRBJ1-1, the full variable domain reads GAGVSQSPRYKVAKRGQDVALRCDPISGHVSLFWYQQALGQGPEFLTYFQNEAQLDKSGLPSDRFFAERPEGSVSTLKIQRTQQEDSAVYLCASSQVYTEAFFGQGTRLTVV.

The rearrangement joins TRBV20-1 to TRBJ2-3, with 9 bases that match TRBD2. Germline CDR1 reads DFQATT; CDR2 reads SNEGSKA (reference sequence). This CDR3 spans 17 amino acids. With V trimmed by 6 bases and J by 5 bases, 18 bases remained unmatched. For the CDR3, the DNA is TGCAGTGCCACAGACGCCGCCATAGCGGGAGTACGAGATACGCAGTATTTT. Amino acid sequence: CSATDAAIAGVRDTQYF.

There are a few counts of this clonotype. The chain couples TRBV7-4 to TRBJ2-7; unclear D gene. The CDR3 has 11 residues. The germline gives CDR1 SGHVT, CDR2 SQSDAQ. Trimming took off 5 bases at V and 7 bases at J, with 9 bases between the two ends. CDR3 sequence reads: CASSPEREQYF. For the CDR3, the DNA is TGTGCCAGCAGCCCGGAAAGGGAGCAGTACTTC. The full variable domain, with the rest looked up from reference TRBV7-4 and TRBJ2-7, is GAGVSQSPRYKVAKRGRDVALRCDSISGHVTLYWYRQTLGQGSEVLTYSQSDAQRDKSGRPSGRFSAERPERSVSTLKIQRTEQGDSAVYLCASSPEREQYFGPGTRLTVT.

The gene calls are TRBV29-1 and TRBJ1-2, with 8 bases that match TRBD1. CDR3 length: 13 amino acids. The junction had 8 bases not matched to a gene; V was cut back by 7 bases and J by 4 bases. CDR1 is SQVTM and CDR2 is ANQGSEA in the germline V gene. The CDR3 reads CSASVQGAYGYTF. DNA for the CDR3: TGCAGCGCGTCAGTGCAGGGGGCCTATGGCTACACCTTC. Combining the CDR3 with reference TRBV29-1 and TRBJ1-2 gives the whole variable domain SAVISQKPSRDICQRGTSLTIQCQVDSQVTMMFWYRQQPGQSLTLIATANQGSEATYESGFVIDKFPISRPNLTFSTLTVSNMSPEDSSIYLCSASVQGAYGYTFGSGTRLTVV.

This clonotype was counted ten times or more. Written as DNA, the CDR3 is TGTGCCAGCAGCTTGGCGGCTAGCGGAAAGAGCACAGATACGCAGTATTTT. It yields the protein CASSLAASGKSTDTQYF. The chain carries TRBV5-6 and TRBJ2-3, with 7 bases lining up with TRBD2. V was pared by 0 bases and J by 0 bases, with 7 bases of the junction left unmatched. CDR1 is SGHDT and CDR2 is YYEEEE in the germline V gene. The CDR3 spans 17 residues.

The table lists this clonotype with many counts. The chain recombines TRBV20-1 with TRBJ1-4; D may be TRBD1 (5 bases). V dropped 3 bases and J dropped 3 bases, with 14 bases sitting between them. CDR1 and CDR2 from the germline V gene are DFQATT and SNEGSKA (reference sequence). The CDR3 spans 15 residues. As DNA, the CDR3 is TGCAGTGCTAGTCGGTCTGGGGGGGCTAATGAAAAACTGTTTTTT. As protein: CSASRSGGANEKLFF.

This clonotype showed up many times. V and J are TRBV6-4 and TRBJ2-2; D gene unclear. The germline CDR1 and CDR2 sequences are MRHNA and SNTAGT. V lost 7 bases and J 0 bases, leaving 9 bases between the germline ends. There are 14 residues in the CDR3. This CDR3 is CASTDQPNTGELFF. CDR3 coding DNA: TGTGCCAGCACCGACCAGCCGAACACCGGGGAGCTGTTTTTT.

This clonotype is a singleton in its sample. The germline gene is not matched at one end of the junction; a read error may be the cause. The chain joins TRBV25-1 to TRBJ2-1, with D unresolved. The length of the CDR3 is 13 residues. Germline V gene lookup returns CDR1 MGHDK and CDR2 SYGVNS. CDR3 coding DNA: TGTGCCACCAGTGATTTGCCAAAGGGCGAGCAGTTCTTC. Residues: CATSDLPKGEQFF. The full variable domain, completed using reference TRBV25-1 and TRBJ2-1, is EADIYQTPRYLVIGTGKKITLECSQTMGHDKMYWYQQDPGMELHLIHYSYGVNSTEKGDLSSESTVSRIRTEHFPLTLESARPSHTSQYLCATSDLPKGEQFFGPGTRLTVL.